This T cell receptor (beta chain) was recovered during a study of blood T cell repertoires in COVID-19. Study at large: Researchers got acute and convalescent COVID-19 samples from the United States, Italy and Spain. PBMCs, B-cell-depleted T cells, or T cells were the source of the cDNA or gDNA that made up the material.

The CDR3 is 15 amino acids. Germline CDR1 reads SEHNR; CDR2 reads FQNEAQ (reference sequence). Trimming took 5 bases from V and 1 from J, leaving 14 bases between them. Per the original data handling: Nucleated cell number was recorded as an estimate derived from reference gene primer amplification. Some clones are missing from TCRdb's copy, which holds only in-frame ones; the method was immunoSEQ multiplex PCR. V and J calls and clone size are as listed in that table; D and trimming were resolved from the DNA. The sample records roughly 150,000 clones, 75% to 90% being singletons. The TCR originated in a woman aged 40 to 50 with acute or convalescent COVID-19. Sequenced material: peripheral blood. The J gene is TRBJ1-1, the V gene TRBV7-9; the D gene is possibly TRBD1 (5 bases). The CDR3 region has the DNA TGTGCCAGCAGCCCGGGACTCCAAGAGAACACTGAAGCTTTCTTT. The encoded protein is CASSPGLQENTEAFF.